This passage covers 17 T cell receptor beta chains from one sample sequenced in a study of blood T cell repertoires in COVID-19 (dated by TCRdb to about 2020). Receptor amplification or capture employed the immunoSEQ multiplex PCR assay. This is the immuneACCESS table as TCRdb keeps it, with only in-frame sequences that have V and J called. A part of the clones is gone; compared with another copy, unresolved V genes explain less than half, and the rest is unexplained. This sample gives 400,000 or so clones in total; around nine tenths of them show up just once. 0.8% to 1% of the sample belongs to the ten largest clones. Sequencing was done on a sample of peripheral blood. The receptors stem from a young man with COVID-19, enrolled during active disease.

J is TRBJ2-2 and V is TRBV2; 9 bases are shared with TRBD1. Germline V gene sequence: CDR1 SNHLY, CDR2 FYNNEI. The length of the CDR3 is 17 residues. V trimming: 2 bases; J trimming: 4 bases; junction bases outside the gene matches: 8. CDR3 amino acids: CASSEIGTGSSTGELFF. The DNA of the CDR3 is TGTGCCAGCAGTGAAATAGGGACAGGGTCTTCCACCGGGGAGCTGTTTTTT.

The V gene is TRBV27, the J gene TRBJ2-1; 11 positions agree with TRBD2. The V and J ends lost 5 bases and 10 bases, in that order; junction bases with no gene match: 13. The germline CDR1 and CDR2 sequences are MNHEY and SMNVEV (reference sequence). There are 16 residues in the CDR3. Written as DNA, the CDR3 is TGTGCCAGCAGTCCCCCGGGACTAGCGGCCCCTCTAGAGCAGTTCTTC. It encodes CASSPPGLAAPLEQFF.

The chain carries TRBV2 and TRBJ2-1; a possible D gene is TRBD1 (5 bases). Deletions cut 3 bases from V and 5 bases from J, with 8 bases between. CDR1 SNHLY and CDR2 FYNNEI come from the germline V gene. The CDR3 spans 13 residues. CDR3 in DNA: TGTGCCAGCAGTGATACAGGTAACAATGAGCAGTTCTTC. This encodes CASSDTGNNEQFF.

This clone was picked up one time. V usage is TRBV2 and J usage is TRBJ2-7; 7 positions agree with TRBD1. Germline V gene lookup returns CDR1 SNHLY and CDR2 FYNNEI. The CDR3 extends over 14 amino acids. V lost 7 bases and J lost 4; bases outside the gene matches: 10. The CDR3 loop reads CASNYGTEIYEQYF. CDR3 coding DNA: TGTGCCAGCAATTACGGGACAGAGATTTACGAGCAGTACTTC.

This clone occurred once. The rearrangement joins TRBV6-1 to TRBJ1-4; D is ambiguous. Per the germline V gene, CDR1 is MNHNS and CDR2 is SASEGT. The CDR3 spans 13 residues. Trimming stripped 1 base from V and 8 bases from J, with 8 bases between. The CDR3 nucleotides read TGTGCCAGCAGTGAAGGCGTGGGCGAAAAACTGTTTTTT. This gives the protein CASSEGVGEKLFF.

V and J are TRBV5-1 and TRBJ1-1; 7 nucleotides agree with TRBD1. The V gene's germline CDR1 is SGHRS and CDR2 YFSETQ. The trim removed 4 bases at V and 3 bases at J, leaving 6 bases unmatched. The CDR3 is 14 amino acids. The CDR3 nucleotides are TGCGCCAGCAGCGTAGTTGGACAGGACACTGAAGCTTTCTTT. It codes for CASSVVGQDTEAFF.

As concerns this clone: The sample contains more than one DNA sequence encoding this CDR3. The rearrangement links TRBV7-9 to TRBJ2-4; D is possibly TRBD1 (5 bases). This CDR3 is built from 13 residues. The ends were cut back, 0 bases at V and 5 bases at J, with 5 bases in the middle. CDR1 and CDR2 from the germline V gene are SEHNR and FQNEAQ (reference sequence). The CDR3 region is CASSLAGENIQYF. CDR3 nucleotide sequence: TGTGCCAGCAGCTTAGCAGGGGAAAACATTCAGTACTTC.

The genes are TRBV4-1 and TRBJ2-3; 9 bases match TRBD2. This CDR3 has 19 amino acids. In germline, CDR1 is MGHRA, CDR2 YSYEKL. With 3 bases clipped from V and 0 bases from J, the junction kept 13 bases outside the gene matches. CDR3 coding DNA: TGCGCCAGCAGCCATGAAAGGGCGGGAGGGCCGACTAGCACAGATACGCAGTATTTT. Translation: CASSHERAGGPTSTDTQYF.

In its sample, this clone was seen once. The V call is TRBV6-4, the J call TRBJ2-3; 9 bases are a match to TRBD1. The trim removed 2 bases at V and 1 base at J, leaving 4 bases unmatched. Germline assignment: CDR1 MRHNA and CDR2 SNTAGT. The length of the CDR3 is 16 residues. CDR3 loop: CASSDTGGSGTDTQYF. The CDR3 nucleotides are TGTGCCAGCAGTGACACAGGGGGCTCGGGCACAGATACGCAGTATTTT.

About this clone itself: The junction differs from germline at one of its ends, possibly a read error. The chain carries TRBV7-9 and TRBJ1-3; weak D call: TRBD1 (5 bases). Germline V CDR1 and CDR2: SEHNR, FQNEAQ (reference sequence). The CDR3 contains 10 residues. The chain's CDR3 is CASSEQDGHF. DNA of the CDR3: TGTGCCAGCAGCGAACAGGACGGGCATTTT.

The rearrangement joins TRBV11-3 to TRBJ1-3, with 9 bases identical to TRBD1. Germline assignment: CDR1 SGHNT and CDR2 YENEEA. Unmatched junction bases numbered 2, after V lost 4 bases and J lost 4 bases. This CDR3 has 14 amino acids. This CDR3 reads CASSYTGGGNTIYF. As DNA, the CDR3 is TGTGCCAGCAGCTACACAGGGGGCGGAAACACCATATATTTT.

The chain has TRBV2 and TRBJ2-4; 10 bases match TRBD1. The CDR3 extends over 12 amino acids. Looked up from germline, CDR1 is SNHLY and CDR2 is FYNNEI. Trimming at V came to 8 bases and at J to 8 bases, leaving 3 bases not matched to a gene. The CDR3 loop reads CASGDRGYIQYF. In DNA, the CDR3 is TGTGCCAGCGGGGACAGGGGATACATTCAGTACTTC.

The rearrangement joins TRBV5-4 to TRBJ2-7; 11 bases line up with TRBD2. From germline, CDR1 is SGHNT and CDR2 YYREEE (reference sequence). J was trimmed by 2 bases and V by 1 base; bases with no gene match: 8. The CDR3 has 17 residues. CDR3 protein: CASSLLILAGEPYEQYF. CDR3 in DNA: TGTGCCAGCAGCTTGCTAATACTAGCGGGAGAACCCTACGAGCAGTACTTC.

This chain links TRBV24-1 with TRBJ2-3, with 8 bases fitting TRBD1. The germline CDR1 and CDR2 sequences are KGHDR and SFDVKD. Trimming removed 4 bases from V and 1 base from J; junction bases left unmatched: 6. CDR3 length: 16 residues. CDR3 amino acids: CATSDLVRGRTDTQYF. The CDR3, as DNA: TGTGCCACCAGTGACCTCGTCAGGGGGCGCACAGATACGCAGTATTTT.

The CDR3 region has the DNA TGCGCCAGCAGCCGCGTCAGGGCCCGGCCTGATGGCTACACCTTC. This translates into CASSRVRARPDGYTF. The rearrangement links TRBV5-1 to TRBJ1-2; a possible D gene is TRBD1 (5 bases). Germline V CDR1 and CDR2: SGHRS, YFSETQ. The CDR3 has 15 residues. The ends were cut back, 4 bases at V and 6 bases at J, with 19 bases in the middle.

This clone occurred once. Mismatch with germline at one junction end may stem from a read error. This chain joins TRBV20-1 and TRBJ2-7; no firm D call. The CDR3 totals 11 residues. The germline CDR1 and CDR2 sequences are DFQATT and SNEGSKA (reference sequence). The CDR3 protein is CSARDGAFTPF. For the CDR3, the DNA is TGCAGTGCTAGAGATGGAGCGTTCACGCCTTTC.

The V gene is TRBV4-1, the J gene TRBJ1-1, with D tentatively TRBD1 (5 bases). Trimming stripped 0 bases from V and 5 bases from J, with 7 bases between. The CDR3 loop spans 13 amino acids. Germline V gives CDR1 MGHRA, CDR2 YSYEKL. In DNA, the CDR3 is TGCGCCAGCAGCCAAGAACAGGATACTGAAGCTTTCTTT. It yields the protein CASSQEQDTEAFF.